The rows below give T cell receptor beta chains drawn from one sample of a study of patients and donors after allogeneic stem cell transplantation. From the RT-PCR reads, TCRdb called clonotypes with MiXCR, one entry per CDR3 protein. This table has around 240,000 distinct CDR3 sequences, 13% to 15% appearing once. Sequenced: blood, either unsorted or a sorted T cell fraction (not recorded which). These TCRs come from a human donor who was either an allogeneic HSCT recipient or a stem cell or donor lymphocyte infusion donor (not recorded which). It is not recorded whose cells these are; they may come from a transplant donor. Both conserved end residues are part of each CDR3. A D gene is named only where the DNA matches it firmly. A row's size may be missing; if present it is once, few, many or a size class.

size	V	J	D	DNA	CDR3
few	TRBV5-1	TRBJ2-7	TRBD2	TGCGCCAGCAGCTTGGTGACTAGCGGGAGGGGTGAGCAGTACTTC	CASSLVTSGRGEQYF
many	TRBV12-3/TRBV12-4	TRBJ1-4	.	TGTGCCAGCACCCCGAGGGGGACAACTAATGAAAAACTGTTTTTT	CASTPRGTTNEKLFF
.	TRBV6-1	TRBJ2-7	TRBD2	TGTGCCAGCCAGACTAGCGGGAGACGATACGAGCAGTACTTC	CASQTSGRRYEQYF
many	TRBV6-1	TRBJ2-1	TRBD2	TGTGCCAGCAGGCAGTCAAGAGCGGGAGAAGTGAATGAGCAGTTCTTC	CASRQSRAGEVNEQFF
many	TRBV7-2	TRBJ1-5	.	TGTGCCAGCAGCTTATTCAAGGGAAATCAGCCCCAGCATTTT	CASSLFKGNQPQHF
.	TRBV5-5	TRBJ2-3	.	TGTGCCAGCAGCGACGACGGCCGGGGGACCACAGATACGCAGTATTTT	CASSDDGRGTTDTQYF
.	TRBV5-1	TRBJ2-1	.	TGCGCCAGCAGCGCGCTGAGCTCCTACAATGAGCAGTTCTTC	CASSALSSYNEQFF
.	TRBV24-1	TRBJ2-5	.	TGTGCCATCCTAATCCGGGTCCAAGAGACCCAGTACTTC	CAILIRVQETQYF
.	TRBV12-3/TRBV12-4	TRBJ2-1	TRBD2	TGTGCCAGCAGCCAAGCGGGAGGGAGCTCCTACAATGAGCAGTTCTTC	CASSQAGGSSYNEQFF
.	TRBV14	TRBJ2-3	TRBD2	TGTGCCAGCAGCGGGAGGAGTGCTAGCGGGATCACAGATACGCAGTATTTT	CASSGRSASGITDTQYF
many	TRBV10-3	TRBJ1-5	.	TGTGCCATCAGTACAAATAGCAATCAGCCCCAGCATTTT	CAISTNSNQPQHF
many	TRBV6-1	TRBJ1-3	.	TGTGCCAGCAGTCGGGGAAATTCTGGAAACACCATATATTTT	CASSRGNSGNTIYF
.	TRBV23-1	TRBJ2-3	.	TGCGCCAGACCGACAGAACGAAGGGGGACAGATACGCAGTATTTT	CARPTERRGTDTQYF
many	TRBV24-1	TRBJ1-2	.	TGTGCCACCAGTGAAAGGACTTGGGGTGGCTACACCTTC	CATSERTWGGYTF
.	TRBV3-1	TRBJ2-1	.	TGTGCCAGCAGCCAAGACGGGCTAGCAACGGGTGAGCAGTTCTTC	CASSQDGLATGEQFF
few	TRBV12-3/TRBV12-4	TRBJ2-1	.	TGTGCCAGCAGTTTCGTTGGGGGCAAGGGCAATGAGCAGTTCTTC	CASSFVGGKGNEQFF
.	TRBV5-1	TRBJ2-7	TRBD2	TGCGCCAGCAGCTCAGCCGGGACTAGGGTATACGAGCAGTACTTC	CASSSAGTRVYEQYF
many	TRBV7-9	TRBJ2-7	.	TGTGCCAGCAGCTTTACTCAGGAGTCCTACGAGCAGTACTTC	CASSFTQESYEQYF
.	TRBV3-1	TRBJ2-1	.	TGTGCCAGCAGCCAAGGGGCAGGGCCACACAATGAGCAGTTCTTC	CASSQGAGPHNEQFF
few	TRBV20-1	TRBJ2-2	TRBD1	TGCAGTGCTAAAGGACAGGGGAGGATCGGGGAGCTGTTTTTT	CSAKGQGRIGELFF
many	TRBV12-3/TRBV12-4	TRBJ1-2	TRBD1	TGTGCCAGCAGACCGGACAGGGCCCTAAACTATGGCTACACCTTC	CASRPDRALNYGYTF
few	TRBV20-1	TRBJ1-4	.	TGCAGTGCTACGTCGACTACCCGGGGCGAAAAACTGTTTTTT	CSATSTTRGEKLFF